This paragraph reports one T cell receptor (beta chain). The clone's antigen remains unknown. No per-base quality is available; no much larger clone lies one base away. TCRbeta CDR3 regions were amplified from genomic DNA by means of the immunoSEQ Assay, a bias-controlled multiplex PCR. Regarding the original processing steps: Within the assay, amplification of reference gene primers was used to estimate how many nucleated cells each sample contained. Sequence reads were collapsed and filtered to measure the absolute abundance of every unique TCRbeta CDR3 rearrangement. Productive Simpson clonality was computed per sample as the square root of Simpson's diversity index over productive rearrangements. As stored in TCRdb, this immuneACCESS dataset retains in-frame rearrangements with V and J assigned. A fraction of the clones does not appear; measured against another copy, unresolved V genes explain less than half of the discrepancy, and the remainder lacks a known reason. The DNA was the basis for D and trimming; V, J and clone size are from that table. The sample records hundreds of thousands of clones, around 88% of which are singletons. Roughly 4% of the sample is in the top ten clones.

In the prospective study, participants were roughly 18 to 100 years old, resided in 20 to 30 geographic areas of the United States, and were enrolled through a virtual design. In the prospective study, participants were assigned to cohorts based on the clinical history participants reported in a screening survey and a study questionnaire. Exposed participants had been in contact with someone with a PCR-confirmed or clinician-diagnosed COVID-19 case within 2 weeks of study entry. Mobile phlebotomists in the prospective study collected whole blood, serum and a nasopharyngeal or oropharyngeal swab from every participant. Over a 2-month period, participants in the prospective study had the option of providing additional blood draws and questionnaires. Before DNA extraction, prospective study blood samples were shipped either frozen or at room temperature. CDR1 and CDR2, per the germline V gene (reference sequence), are MNHEY and SMNVEV. The CDR3 runs 16 amino acids, cysteine and phenylalanine included. The retained sequence is limited to the CDR3, 48 bases, with the frame set at the first base. V trim: 5 bases; J trim: 3 bases; unmatched bases: 8.

This sample is part of a study of blood T cell repertoires in COVID-19 (dated by TCRdb to 2020 to 2021). A note on the overall study: Samples covering the acute and convalescent phases of COVID-19 were provided by collaborators in the United States, Italy and Spain. The material from the prospective study consisted of cDNA or gDNA derived from T cells, B-cell-depleted T cells, or PBMCs. Deeply sampled blood TCRbeta repertoires from subjects exposed to, actively infected with, or recovered from COVID-19 were included in the dataset. The repertoires were released in a freely available public database intended as a resource for research on the immune response to SARS-CoV-2. Samples were obtained from the ongoing ImmuneRACE study (first 160 participants) and from roughly 1,300 subjects provided by 6 global collaborators. Nearly every sample came with metadata listing a de-identified subject ID, COVID-19 status, age in years and sex. Where available, HLA class I and class II types were obtained from metadata supplied by the sample provider rather than from assay-based typing. Broad study findings and their caveats: The amount of clinical and demographic metadata varied by source and participant and was provided uncurated.

Sequencing was carried out using PBMCs or T cells enriched from blood (not recorded which). The V and J segments used are TRBV27 and TRBJ2-7; 12 central bases correspond to TRBD1. This sequence was found in a woman in her thirties who had been exposed to COVID-19. The DNA reads TGTGCCAGCAGTAATCCGGGACAGGGGGCGCTCTACGAGCAGTACTTC. This is translated as CASSNPGQGALYEQYF.